One sample yielded the 10 T cell receptor beta chains listed below, sequenced in a study of blood T cell repertoires in COVID-19. Repertoires were generated with immunoSEQ multiplex PCR, while TCRdb's copy carries only in-frame clones and drops some. The data contain 270,000 or so clones, 80% to 90% of them seen just once; the ten biggest clones take up more than 10%. Sequenced: peripheral blood. These receptors originate from a young woman with COVID-19, enrolled during active disease.

J is TRBJ1-1 and V is TRBV10-3, with D possibly TRBD1 on 6 matching bases. V shed 6 bases and J shed 3 bases, with 17 bases lying between them. The V gene's germline CDR1 is ENHRY and CDR2 SYGVKD. The CDR3 runs to 15 residues. CDR3 protein: CAISTRGFADTEAFF. CDR3 nucleotides: TGTGCCATCAGCACGAGGGGGTTTGCGGACACTGAAGCTTTCTTT.

This clone has a handful of counts. This chain joins TRBV7-9 and TRBJ2-7; a weak D match, TRBD1 (6 bases). V was cut by 6 bases and J by 2 bases, with 14 bases left in between. Germline V CDR1 and CDR2: SEHNR, FQNEAQ (reference sequence). This CDR3 region has 14 residues. CDR3 coding DNA: TGTGCCAGCAGTGGTACCCGGGACACCTACGAGCAGTACTTC. Its translation: CASSGTRDTYEQYF.

This sequence joins TRBV7-9 and TRBJ1-5; D is undetermined. The germline V and J ends were trimmed by 8 bases and 0 bases, with 8 bases remaining between them. Germline assignment: CDR1 SEHNR and CDR2 FQNEAQ (reference sequence). The CDR3 length is 13 residues. This CDR3 is CASAEYSNQPQHF. CDR3 coding DNA: TGTGCCAGCGCGGAGTATAGCAATCAGCCCCAGCATTTT.

This clone appeared once. The gene calls are TRBV4-2 and TRBJ2-7; tentative D call: TRBD1 (6 bases). Germline V gene lookup returns CDR1 LGHNA and CDR2 YNFKEQ. The CDR3 sequence is 15 residues long. V gave up 0 bases and J gave up 4 bases, with 13 bases separating them. This chain's CDR3 is CASSQEGHISYEQYF. Here the CDR3 DNA reads TGTGCCAGCAGCCAAGAGGGACATATAAGTTACGAGCAGTACTTC.

The chain joins TRBV10-1 to TRBJ2-3; D remains ambiguous. CDR1 is WNHNN, CDR2 SYGVQD, per germline (reference sequence). V shed 0 bases and J shed 10 bases, with 17 bases lying between them. The CDR3 covers 15 residues. As DNA, the CDR3 is TGCGCCAGCAGTGAGTCGTTTCCTTCAAGAGAGGCGCAGTATTTT. This translates into CASSESFPSREAQYF.

The genes are TRBV11-2 and TRBJ2-2, with D tentatively TRBD2 (6 bases). The CDR3 contains 17 residues. Germline V gene lookup returns CDR1 SGHAT and CDR2 FQNNGV. With 3 bases removed from V and 6 bases from J, the gap between germline ends came to 20 bases. CDR3 region: CASSLRGRPKVSGELFF. In DNA, the CDR3 is TGTGCCAGCAGCTTGCGGGGACGACCAAAGGTGTCCGGGGAGCTGTTTTTT. Full variable domain (missing parts from reference TRBV11-2 and TRBJ2-2): EAGVAQSPRYKIIEKRQSVAFWCNPISGHATLYWYQQILGQGPKLLIQFQNNGVVDDSQLPKDRFSAERLKGVDSTLKIQPAKLEDSAVYLCASSLRGRPKVSGELFFGEGSRLTVL.

The chain uses TRBV6-5 and TRBJ2-7, with unresolved D. There are 11 residues in the CDR3. Deletions cut 7 bases from V and 6 bases from J, with 10 bases between. Germline V CDR1 and CDR2: MNHEY, SVGAGI. CDR3 in DNA: TGTGCCAGCACTCTCGCCAGCGAGCAGTACTTC. Residues: CASTLASEQYF.

The chain has TRBV14 and TRBJ1-2, with D possibly being TRBD1 (6 bases). The CDR3 consists of 13 residues. V lost 3 bases to trimming and J lost 6 bases, with 11 bases between them. CDR1 SGHDN and CDR2 FVKESK come from the germline V gene. The CDR3 here is CASSHARGNGYTF. The CDR3 region has the DNA TGTGCCAGCAGCCACGCCAGGGGTAATGGCTACACCTTC.

This clone was recorded once. V and J are TRBV19 and TRBJ1-2, with a possible D match to TRBD1 (5 bases). The CDR3 is made up of 15 amino acids. The V end was cut by 0 bases, the J end by 0 bases, with 8 bases between. Germline lookup yields CDR1 LNHDA and CDR2 SQIVND (reference sequence). The CDR3 bases are TGTGCCAGTAGTATAGAGCCGGGGGCTAACTATGGCTACACCTTC. Protein sequence: CASSIEPGANYGYTF.

This clone was observed a single time. V gene TRBV7-9 combines with J gene TRBJ2-3; TRBD2 aligns across 11 bases. Germline V gives CDR1 SEHNR, CDR2 FQNEAQ (reference sequence). This CDR3 is built from 17 residues. V shed 0 bases and J 3 bases; nucleotides not matched to a gene: 5. CDR3 bases: TGTGCCAGCAGCTTAGCGGCCCCTAGCGGGGGGACAGATACGCAGTATTTT. Translation gives CASSLAAPSGGTDTQYF. The full variable domain, rest sourced from reference TRBV7-9 and TRBJ2-3, is DTGVSQNPRHKITKRGQNVTFRCDPISEHNRLYWYRQTLGQGPEFLTYFQNEAQLEKSRLLSDRFSAERPKGSFSTLEIQRTEQGDSAMYLCASSLAAPSGGTDTQYFGPGTRLTVL.